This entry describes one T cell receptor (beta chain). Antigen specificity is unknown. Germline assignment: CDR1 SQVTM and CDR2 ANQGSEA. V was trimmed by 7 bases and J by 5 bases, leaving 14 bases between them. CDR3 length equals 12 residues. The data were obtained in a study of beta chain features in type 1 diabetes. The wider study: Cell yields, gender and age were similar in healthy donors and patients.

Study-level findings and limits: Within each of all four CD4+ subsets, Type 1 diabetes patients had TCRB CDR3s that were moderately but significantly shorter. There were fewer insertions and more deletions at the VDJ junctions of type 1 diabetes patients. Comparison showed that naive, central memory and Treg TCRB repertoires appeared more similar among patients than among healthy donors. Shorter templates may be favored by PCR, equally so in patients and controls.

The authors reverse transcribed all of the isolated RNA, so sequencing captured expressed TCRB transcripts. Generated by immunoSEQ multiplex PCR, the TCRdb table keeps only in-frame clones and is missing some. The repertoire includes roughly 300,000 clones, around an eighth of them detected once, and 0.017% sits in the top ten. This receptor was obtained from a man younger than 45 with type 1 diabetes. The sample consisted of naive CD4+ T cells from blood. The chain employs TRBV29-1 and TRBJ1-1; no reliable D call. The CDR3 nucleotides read TGCAGCGGACGACTTTGGGAGACTGAAGCTTTCTTT. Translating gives CSGRLWETEAFF. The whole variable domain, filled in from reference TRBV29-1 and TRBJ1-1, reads SAVISQKPSRDICQRGTSLTIQCQVDSQVTMMFWYRQQPGQSLTLIATANQGSEATYESGFVIDKFPISRPNLTFSTLTVSNMSPEDSSIYLCSGRLWETEAFFGQGTRLTVV.